A selection of T cell receptor beta chains follows, all from one sample in a study of shared clonotypes between healthy human individuals. TCRdb's table, derived via immunoSEQ multiplex PCR, lists solely in-frame clones and lacks some. This table holds around 2.3 million clones, 90% to 96% found once. The source material was naive CD4+ T cells sorted from blood. The receptors originated from a man younger than 35 in good health. Both conserved end residues are part of each CDR3. The order of the fields is D gene, V gene, clone size, CDR3 protein. The D gene is left open where the match is weak. Some rows mark clone size as missing; the rest say once, few, many or name a class of expanded clone.

d_gene: -
v_gene: TRBV18
abundance: -
CDR3aa: CASSPPLQGSQYF

d_gene: -
v_gene: TRBV23-1
abundance: -
CDR3aa: CASSHGVVLGSSYEQYF

d_gene: TRBD2
v_gene: TRBV5-1
abundance: -
CDR3aa: CASSTGLAGGPDEQYF

d_gene: TRBD1
v_gene: TRBV10-3
abundance: -
CDR3aa: CAISESGTGGGYEQYF

d_gene: -
v_gene: TRBV28
abundance: -
CDR3aa: CASKAGPSIPGAFF

d_gene: -
v_gene: TRBV30
abundance: -
CDR3aa: CAWSVIRGNTIYF

d_gene: -
v_gene: TRBV29-1
abundance: -
CDR3aa: CSVEDDNYGYTF

d_gene: -
v_gene: TRBV7-9
abundance: -
CDR3aa: CASSRHTGGYEQYF

d_gene: TRBD1
v_gene: TRBV27
abundance: -
CDR3aa: CASSFRDRDSPLHF

d_gene: TRBD1
v_gene: TRBV6-1
abundance: -
CDR3aa: CASRLRDRGLHEQYF

d_gene: -
v_gene: TRBV2
abundance: once
CDR3aa: CASKGDFSGANVLTF